The 14 T cell receptor beta chains presented below share a single source sample, sequenced in a study of cytomegalovirus exposure and HLA in healthy donors. Use of 60 Vbeta and 13 Jbeta primers characterized the PCR. Sequencing used immunoSEQ multiplex PCR; TCRdb keeps in-frame clones, though not all of them. The sample yields about 120,000 clones, about 74% seen once. The source material was PBMCs. These receptors were taken from a male donor in good health and CMV-seronegative.

There are a few counts of this clone. The rearrangement joins TRBV6-5 to TRBJ1-3; possibly TRBD1 for D (6 bases). V lost 5 bases to trimming and J lost 4 bases, with 15 bases between them. The length of the CDR3 is 15 residues. Germline CDR1 MNHEY, CDR2 SVGAGI. CDR3 in amino acids: CASSPTGTLGNTIYF. Here the CDR3 DNA reads TGTGCCAGCAGTCCAACCGGGACACTCGGAAACACCATATATTTT.

This chain joins TRBV4-1 and TRBJ2-1, with 12 bases that match TRBD2. CDR1 MGHRA and CDR2 YSYEKL come from the germline V gene. This CDR3 region has 16 residues. The J segment lost 4 bases and the V segment lost 2 bases, leaving 3 bases of the junction unmatched. CDR3 region: CASSQLGLAGYNEQFF. In nucleotides, the CDR3 is TGCGCCAGCAGCCAACTGGGACTAGCGGGTTACAATGAGCAGTTCTTC.

The V call is TRBV13, the J call TRBJ2-3, with a weak D call TRBD2 (6 bases). Germline lookup yields CDR1 PRHDT and CDR2 FYEKMQ (reference sequence). V lost 2 bases to trimming and J lost 5 bases, with 17 bases between them. The CDR3 totals 16 residues. The CDR3 coding sequence is TGTGCCAGCAGCTTAAGGGTTGGAGGGGAGTTAGATACGCAGTATTTT. Its translation: CASSLRVGGELDTQYF.

The rearrangement joins TRBV7-2 to TRBJ2-1; 11 nucleotides agree with TRBD1. Losses at the gene ends were 6 bases for V and 4 bases for J; bases not matched to a gene: 11. The CDR3 covers 17 residues. Germline-derived CDR1 and CDR2 are SGHTA and FQGNSA. The CDR3 coding sequence is TGTGCCAGCAGTCATAGACGGGACAGGGGGACTTACAATGAGCAGTTCTTC. It specifies CASSHRRDRGTYNEQFF.

This sequence joins TRBV7-2 and TRBJ2-1; 11 bases agree with TRBD1. This CDR3 region has 15 residues. Germline V lookup: CDR1 SGHTA, CDR2 FQGNSA. V trimming: 5 bases; J trimming: 6 bases; junction bases outside the gene matches: 6. For the CDR3, the DNA is TGTGCCAGCAGCCTGGGCGGGACAGGGGGCAATGAGCAGTTCTTC. Translated: CASSLGGTGGNEQFF.

The chain combines TRBV5-4 with TRBJ2-7; D is unclear. Per germline, CDR1 SGHNT and CDR2 YYREEE (reference sequence). This CDR3 contains 14 residues. Trimming cost V 3 bases and J 4 bases, with 14 bases left between them. CDR3 amino acids: CASSSITTPYEQYF. CDR3 in DNA: TGTGCCAGCAGCTCTATTACTACCCCTTACGAGCAGTACTTC.

The chain employs TRBV5-6 and TRBJ2-7; weak D call: TRBD2 (6 bases). V lost 0 bases to trimming and J lost 9 bases, with 16 bases between them. This CDR3 contains 14 residues. The germline V gene encodes CDR1 SGHDT and CDR2 YYEEEE. This CDR3 reads CASSLGDRGFGQYF. The CDR3 DNA reads as TGTGCCAGCAGCTTGGGGGACCGGGGGTTTGGGCAGTACTTC. Drawing the rest from reference TRBV5-6 and TRBJ2-7, the complete variable domain is DAGVTQSPTHLIKTRGQQVTLRCSPKSGHDTVSWYQQALGQGPQFIFQYYEEEERQRGNFPDRFSGHQFPNYSSELNVNALLLGDSALYLCASSLGDRGFGQYFGPGTRLTVT.

The chain joins TRBV30 to TRBJ1-2; possible D gene TRBD1, 5 bases. This CDR3 region has 12 residues. V was shortened by 1 base and J by 7 bases, with 10 bases between the two germline ends. CDR1 and CDR2 from the germline V gene are GTSNPN and SVGIG (reference sequence). CDR3 DNA: TGTGCCTGGAGTGACGGGGGTACTGGCTACACCTTC. This encodes CAWSDGGTGYTF.

The chain has TRBV29-1 and TRBJ1-1; TRBD1 matches 8 bases. The CDR3 covers 15 residues. Germline V CDR1 and CDR2: SQVTM, ANQGSEA. Trimming removed 3 bases from V and 3 bases from J; junction bases left unmatched: 9. The CDR3 loop reads CSVESSGQGDTEAFF. CDR3 DNA: TGCAGCGTTGAGAGTTCCGGACAGGGTGACACTGAAGCTTTCTTT.

The rearrangement uses TRBV5-4 and TRBJ1-2; 9 bases fit TRBD1. The J segment lost 0 bases and the V segment lost 3 bases, leaving 3 bases of the junction unmatched. CDR1 is SGHNT and CDR2 is YYREEE in the germline V gene (reference sequence). CDR3 length: 15 amino acids. The CDR3: CASSSGTGTNYGYTF. CDR3 in DNA: TGTGCCAGCAGCTCTGGGACAGGGACTAACTATGGCTACACCTTC.

This sequence joins TRBV4-3 and TRBJ2-7; D might be TRBD2 (5 bases). The CDR3 covers 16 residues. Trimming shortened V by 0 bases and J by 3 bases, and 15 bases separated the two germline ends. CDR1 is LGHNA and CDR2 is YSLEER in the germline V gene. The CDR3: CASSQEWSGPLYEQYF. Written as DNA, the CDR3 is TGCGCCAGCAGCCAAGAATGGAGCGGACCCCTCTACGAGCAGTACTTC.

This rearrangement joins TRBV30 to TRBJ1-2, with TRBD1 matching over 7 bases. V lost 3 bases to trimming and J lost 4 bases; unmatched junction nucleotides: 8. CDR1 and CDR2 from the germline V gene are GTSNPN and SVGIG (reference sequence). The length of the CDR3 is 14 residues. The chain's CDR3 is CAWSRTTGTYGYTF. DNA for the CDR3: TGTGCCTGGAGCCGTACGACAGGGACCTATGGCTACACCTTC.

V and J are TRBV28 and TRBJ1-2, with unresolved D. V was cut by 3 bases and J by 4 bases, with 6 bases left in between. The CDR3 sequence is 12 residues long. CDR1 is MDHEN and CDR2 is SYDVKM in the germline V gene. CDR3 loop: CASSFRVYGYTF. The CDR3 DNA reads TGTGCCAGCAGTTTTCGGGTCTATGGCTACACCTTC.

The chain employs TRBV7-2 and TRBJ2-6; D is uncertain. The CDR3 sequence is 16 residues long. CDR1 and CDR2 (germline): SGHTA, FQGNSA. Trimming stripped 1 base from V and 0 bases from J, with 7 bases between. Here the CDR3 DNA reads TGTGCCAGCAGCTTAGGCGGAGTCTCTGGGGCCAACGTCCTGACTTTC. This gives the protein CASSLGGVSGANVLTF.